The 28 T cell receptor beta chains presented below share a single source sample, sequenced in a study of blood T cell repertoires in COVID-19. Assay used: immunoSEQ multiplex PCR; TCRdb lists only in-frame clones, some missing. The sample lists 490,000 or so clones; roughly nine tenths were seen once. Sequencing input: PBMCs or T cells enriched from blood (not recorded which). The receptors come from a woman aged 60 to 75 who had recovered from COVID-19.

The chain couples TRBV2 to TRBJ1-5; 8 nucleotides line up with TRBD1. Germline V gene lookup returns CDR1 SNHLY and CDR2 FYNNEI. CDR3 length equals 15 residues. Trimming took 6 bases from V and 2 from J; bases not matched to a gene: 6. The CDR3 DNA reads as TGTGCCAGCAGCTTGACAGGGGATGGCAATCAGCCCCAGCATTTT. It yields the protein CASSLTGDGNQPQHF.

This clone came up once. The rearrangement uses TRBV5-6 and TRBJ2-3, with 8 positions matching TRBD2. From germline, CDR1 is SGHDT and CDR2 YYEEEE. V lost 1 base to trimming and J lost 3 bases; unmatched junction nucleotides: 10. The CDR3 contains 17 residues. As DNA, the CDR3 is TGTGCCAGCAGCTTGAGGAGGACGGGGGGGCTAACAGATACGCAGTATTTT. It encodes CASSLRRTGGLTDTQYF. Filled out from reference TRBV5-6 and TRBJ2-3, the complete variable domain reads DAGVTQSPTHLIKTRGQQVTLRCSPKSGHDTVSWYQQALGQGPQFIFQYYEEEERQRGNFPDRFSGHQFPNYSSELNVNALLLGDSALYLCASSLRRTGGLTDTQYFGPGTRLTVL.

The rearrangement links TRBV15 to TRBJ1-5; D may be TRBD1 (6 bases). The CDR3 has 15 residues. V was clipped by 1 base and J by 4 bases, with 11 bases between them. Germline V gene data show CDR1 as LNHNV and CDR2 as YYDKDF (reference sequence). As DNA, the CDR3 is TGTGCCACCAGCAGAGTTGGACAGCGGAATCAGCCCCAGCATTTT. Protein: CATSRVGQRNQPQHF.

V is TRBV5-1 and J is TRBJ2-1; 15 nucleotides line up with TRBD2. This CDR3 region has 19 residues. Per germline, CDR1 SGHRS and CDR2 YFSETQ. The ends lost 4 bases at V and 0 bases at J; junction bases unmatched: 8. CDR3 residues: CASSNGTSGGLSSYNEQFF. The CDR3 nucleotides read TGCGCCAGCAGCAACGGGACTAGCGGGGGGCTGAGCTCCTACAATGAGCAGTTCTTC.

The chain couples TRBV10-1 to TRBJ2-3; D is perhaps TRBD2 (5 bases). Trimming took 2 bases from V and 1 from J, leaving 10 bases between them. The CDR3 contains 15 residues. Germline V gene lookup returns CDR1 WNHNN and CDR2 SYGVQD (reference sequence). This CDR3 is CASSELTAGTDTQYF. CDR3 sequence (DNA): TGCGCCAGCAGTGAGCTTACAGCGGGCACAGATACGCAGTATTTT.

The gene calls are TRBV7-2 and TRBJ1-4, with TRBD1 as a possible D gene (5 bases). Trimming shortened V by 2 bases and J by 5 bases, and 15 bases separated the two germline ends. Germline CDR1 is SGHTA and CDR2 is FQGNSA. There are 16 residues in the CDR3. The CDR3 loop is CASSLISRAGNEKLFF. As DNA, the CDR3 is TGTGCCAGCAGCTTAATTTCCCGGGCAGGGAATGAAAAACTGTTTTTT. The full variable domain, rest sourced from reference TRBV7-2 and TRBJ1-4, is GAGVSQSPSNKVTEKGKDVELRCDPISGHTALYWYRQSLGQGLEFLIYFQGNSAPDKSGLPSDRFSAERTGGSVSTLTIQRTQQEDSAVYLCASSLISRAGNEKLFFGSGTQLSVL.

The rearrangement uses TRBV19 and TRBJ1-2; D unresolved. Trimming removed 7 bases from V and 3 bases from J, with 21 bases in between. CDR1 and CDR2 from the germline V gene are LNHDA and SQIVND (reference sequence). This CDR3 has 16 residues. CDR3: CASMGPADKFYYGYTF. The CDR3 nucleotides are TGTGCCAGTATGGGCCCGGCAGACAAATTTTACTATGGCTACACCTTC.

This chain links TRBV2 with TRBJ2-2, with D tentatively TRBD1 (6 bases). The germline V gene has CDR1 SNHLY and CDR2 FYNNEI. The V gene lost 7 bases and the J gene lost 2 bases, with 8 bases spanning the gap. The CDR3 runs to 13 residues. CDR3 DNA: TGTGCCAGCACGGGACAAAACACCGGGGAGCTGTTTTTT. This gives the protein CASTGQNTGELFF.

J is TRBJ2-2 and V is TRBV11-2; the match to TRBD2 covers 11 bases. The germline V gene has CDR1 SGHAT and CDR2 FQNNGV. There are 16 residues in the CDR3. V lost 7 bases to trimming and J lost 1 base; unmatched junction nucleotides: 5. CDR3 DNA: TGTGCCAGCACCCCCCTAGCGGGGGGGAACACCGGGGAGCTGTTTTTT. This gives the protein CASTPLAGGNTGELFF.

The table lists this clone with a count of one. The CDR3 sequence: CAWSYELSGGAWINEQFF. The CDR3 DNA is TGTGCCTGGAGTTACGAGCTTAGCGGGGGGGCGTGGATCAATGAGCAGTTCTTC. The J gene is TRBJ2-1, the V gene TRBV30; 11 bases map to TRBD2. This CDR3 contains 18 residues. Germline-derived CDR1 and CDR2 are GTSNPN and SVGIG (reference sequence). V shed 2 bases, J shed 6 bases, and the junction held 15 bases outside the gene matches. Filled out from reference TRBV30 and TRBJ2-1, the complete variable domain reads SQTIHQWPATLVQPVGSPLSLECTVEGTSNPNLYWYRQAAGRGLQLLFYSVGIGQISSEVPQNLSASRPQDRQFILSSKKLLLSDSGFYLCAWSYELSGGAWINEQFFGPGTRLTVL.

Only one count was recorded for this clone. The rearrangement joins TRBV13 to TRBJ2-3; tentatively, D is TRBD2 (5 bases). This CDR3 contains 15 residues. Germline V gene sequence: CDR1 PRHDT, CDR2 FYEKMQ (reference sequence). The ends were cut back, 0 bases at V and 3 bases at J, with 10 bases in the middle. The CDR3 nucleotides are TGTGCCAGCAGCTTAGGGGAGCGGAGGACAGATACGCAGTATTTT. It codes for CASSLGERRTDTQYF. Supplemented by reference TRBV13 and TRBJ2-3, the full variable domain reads AAGVIQSPRHLIKEKRETATLKCYPIPRHDTVYWYQQGPGQDPQFLISFYEKMQSDKGSIPDRFSAQQFSDYHSELNMSSLELGDSALYFCASSLGERRTDTQYFGPGTRLTVL.

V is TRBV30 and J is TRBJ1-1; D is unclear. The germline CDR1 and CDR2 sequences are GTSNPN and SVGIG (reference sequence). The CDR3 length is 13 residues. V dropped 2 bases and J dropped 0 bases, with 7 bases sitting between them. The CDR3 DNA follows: TGTGCCTGGAGTCCATCATTGAACACTGAAGCTTTCTTT. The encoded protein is CAWSPSLNTEAFF.

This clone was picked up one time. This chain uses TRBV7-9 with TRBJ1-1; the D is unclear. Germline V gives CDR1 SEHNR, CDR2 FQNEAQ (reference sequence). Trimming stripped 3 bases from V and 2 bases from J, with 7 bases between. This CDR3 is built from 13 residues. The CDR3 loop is CASSFSGNTEAFF. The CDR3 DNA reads TGTGCCAGCAGCTTTTCGGGAAACACTGAAGCTTTCTTT.

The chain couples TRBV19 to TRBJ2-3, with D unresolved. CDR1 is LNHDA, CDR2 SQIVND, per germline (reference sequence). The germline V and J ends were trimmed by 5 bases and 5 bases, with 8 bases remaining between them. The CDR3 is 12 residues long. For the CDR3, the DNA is TGTGCCAGTAGTCAGTCGGGAGATACGCAGTATTTT. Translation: CASSQSGDTQYF.

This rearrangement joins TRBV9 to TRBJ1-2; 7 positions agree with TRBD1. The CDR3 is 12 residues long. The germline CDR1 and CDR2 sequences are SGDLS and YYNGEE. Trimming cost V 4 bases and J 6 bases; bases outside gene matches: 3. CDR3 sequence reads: CASSPTGHGYTF. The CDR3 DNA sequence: TGTGCCAGCAGCCCGACAGGGCATGGCTACACCTTC.

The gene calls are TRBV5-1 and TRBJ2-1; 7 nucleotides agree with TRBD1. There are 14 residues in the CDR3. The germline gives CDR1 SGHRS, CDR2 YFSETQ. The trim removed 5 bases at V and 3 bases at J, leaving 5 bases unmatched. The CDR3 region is CASRGDRNYNEQFF. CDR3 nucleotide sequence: TGCGCCAGCAGGGGGGACAGAAACTACAATGAGCAGTTCTTC.

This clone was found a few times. The CDR3 coding sequence is TGTGCCATCAGTGACGGACAGGGGTACGGAAACACCATATATTTT. Its translation is CAISDGQGYGNTIYF. V and J are TRBV10-3 and TRBJ1-3; 9 positions match TRBD1. V lost 3 bases to trimming and J lost 4 bases; unmatched junction nucleotides: 4. Per the germline V gene, CDR1 is ENHRY and CDR2 is SYGVKD. The CDR3 runs 15 residues.

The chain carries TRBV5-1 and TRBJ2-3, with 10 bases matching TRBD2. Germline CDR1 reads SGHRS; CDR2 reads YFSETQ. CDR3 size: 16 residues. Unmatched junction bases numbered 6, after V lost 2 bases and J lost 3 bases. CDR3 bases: TGCGCCAGCAGCTTTCTAGCGGGGGCCGGAACAGATACGCAGTATTTT. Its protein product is CASSFLAGAGTDTQYF.

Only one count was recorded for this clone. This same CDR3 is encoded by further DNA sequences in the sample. The chain's CDR3 is CSVGQGNTEAFF. In DNA form, the CDR3 reads TGCAGCGTTGGACAGGGGAACACTGAAGCTTTCTTT. V and J are TRBV29-1 and TRBJ1-1; TRBD1 matches at 7 bases. Germline V gene lookup returns CDR1 SQVTM and CDR2 ANQGSEA. This CDR3 spans 12 amino acids. V was clipped by 4 bases and J by 1 base; unmatched bases: 0.

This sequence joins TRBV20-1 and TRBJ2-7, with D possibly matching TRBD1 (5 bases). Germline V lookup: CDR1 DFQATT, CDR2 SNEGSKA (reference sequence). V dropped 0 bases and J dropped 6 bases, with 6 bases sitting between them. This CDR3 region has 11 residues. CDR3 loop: CSARDRAEQYF. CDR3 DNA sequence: TGCAGTGCTAGAGACAGGGCCGAGCAGTACTTC.

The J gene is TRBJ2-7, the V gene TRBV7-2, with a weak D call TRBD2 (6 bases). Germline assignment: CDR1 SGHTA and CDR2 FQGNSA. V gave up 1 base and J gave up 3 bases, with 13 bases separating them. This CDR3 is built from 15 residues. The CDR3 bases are TGTGCCAGCAGCTTAGATGCGGGACCGAGCTACGAGCAGTACGTC. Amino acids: CASSLDAGPSYEQYV.

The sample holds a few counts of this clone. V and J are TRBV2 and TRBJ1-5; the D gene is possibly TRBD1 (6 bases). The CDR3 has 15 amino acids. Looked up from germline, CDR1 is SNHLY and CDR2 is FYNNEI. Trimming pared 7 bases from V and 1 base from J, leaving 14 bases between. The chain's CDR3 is CASTTGYVSNQPQHF. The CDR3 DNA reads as TGTGCCAGCACAACAGGGTATGTAAGCAATCAGCCCCAGCATTTT.

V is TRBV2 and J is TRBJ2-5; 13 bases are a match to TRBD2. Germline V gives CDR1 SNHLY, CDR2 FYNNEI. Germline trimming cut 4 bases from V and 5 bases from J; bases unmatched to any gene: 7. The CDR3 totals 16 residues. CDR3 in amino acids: CASSGTSGSPQETQYF. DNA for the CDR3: TGTGCCAGCAGTGGGACTAGCGGGAGCCCCCAGGAGACCCAGTACTTC. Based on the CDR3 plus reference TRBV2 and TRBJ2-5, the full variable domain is EPEVTQTPSHQVTQMGQEVILRCVPISNHLYFYWYRQILGQKVEFLVSFYNNEISEKSEIFDDQFSVERPDGSNFTLKIRSTKLEDSAMYFCASSGTSGSPQETQYFGPGTRLLVL.

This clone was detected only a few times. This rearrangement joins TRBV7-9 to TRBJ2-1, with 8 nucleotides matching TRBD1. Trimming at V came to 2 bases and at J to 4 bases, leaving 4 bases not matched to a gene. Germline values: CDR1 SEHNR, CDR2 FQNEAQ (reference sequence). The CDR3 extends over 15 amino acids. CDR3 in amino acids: CASSLFGQGYNEQFF. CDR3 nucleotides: TGTGCCAGCAGCTTATTCGGACAGGGATACAATGAGCAGTTCTTC.

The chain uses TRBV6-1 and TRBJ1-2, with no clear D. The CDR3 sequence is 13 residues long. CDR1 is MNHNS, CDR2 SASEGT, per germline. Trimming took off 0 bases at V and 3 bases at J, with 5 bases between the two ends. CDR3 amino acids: CASSEAVDYGYTF. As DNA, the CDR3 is TGTGCCAGCAGTGAAGCGGTAGACTATGGCTACACCTTC.

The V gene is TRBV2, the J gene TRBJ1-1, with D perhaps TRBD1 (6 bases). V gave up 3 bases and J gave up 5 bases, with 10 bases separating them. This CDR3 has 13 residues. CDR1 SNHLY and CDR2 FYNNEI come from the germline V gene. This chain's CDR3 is CASSDPGETEAFF. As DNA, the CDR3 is TGTGCCAGCAGTGATCCAGGGGAGACTGAAGCTTTCTTT.

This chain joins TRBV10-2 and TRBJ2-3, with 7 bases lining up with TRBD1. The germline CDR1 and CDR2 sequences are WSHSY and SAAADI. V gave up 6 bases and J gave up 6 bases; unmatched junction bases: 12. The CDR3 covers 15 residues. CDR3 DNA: TGCGCCAGCAGCCTGGCAGGGACAGCCTACGATACGCAGTATTTT. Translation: CASSLAGTAYDTQYF.

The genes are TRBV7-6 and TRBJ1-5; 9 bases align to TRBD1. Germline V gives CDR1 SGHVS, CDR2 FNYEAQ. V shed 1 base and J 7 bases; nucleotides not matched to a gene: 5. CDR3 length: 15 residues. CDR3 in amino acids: CASSLEQGAWQPQHF. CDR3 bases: TGTGCCAGCAGCTTAGAACAGGGGGCATGGCAGCCCCAGCATTTT.